This T cell receptor (beta chain) came from a study of blood T cell repertoires in COVID-19. At the level of the study: The study drew acute and convalescent COVID-19 samples from the United States, Italy and Spain. T cells, B-cell-depleted T cells, or PBMCs supplied cDNA or gDNA.

Trimming removed 2 bases from V and 1 base from J; junction bases left unmatched: 10. CDR1 and CDR2 (germline): MNHEY, SMNVEV (reference sequence). The CDR3 is 17 residues long. In the authors' workflow: Reference gene primers were amplified, and this amplification served to estimate nucleated cell counts. Sequencing was performed with immunoSEQ multiplex PCR; in TCRdb, only in-frame clones are kept and a portion is missing. V and J calls and clone size are as listed in that table; D and trimming were resolved from the DNA. The sample holds a few hundred thousand clones, approximately 89% seen once. The rearrangement links TRBV27 to TRBJ1-2; 7 bases are a match to TRBD1. This clonotype was obtained from a woman aged 50 to 60 with acute or convalescent COVID-19. Sequencing was performed on peripheral blood. CDR3 protein: CASSLKSRQGRNYGYTF. CDR3 DNA sequence: TGTGCCAGCAGTTTAAAGTCCCGACAGGGACGTAACTATGGCTACACCTTC.